The 20 T cell receptor beta chains below all came from one sample that was sequenced in a study of shared clonotypes between healthy human individuals. The table came from immunoSEQ multiplex PCR; TCRdb's copy has only in-frame clones and leaves some out. Counted here are some 2,400,000 clones, approximately 94% occurring once; the ten biggest clones make up approximately 0.13%. The material sequenced was naive CD4+ T cells sorted from blood. Indicated subset: CD45RA+ positively selected. These receptors were obtained from a man younger than 35 in good health.

Regarding this clone: This sample includes further DNA sequences coding for the same CDR3. The chain couples TRBV2 to TRBJ2-5; D is uncertain. The V end was cut by 6 bases, the J end by 3 bases, with 5 bases between. CDR3 length: 11 residues. Germline CDR1 reads SNHLY; CDR2 reads FYNNEI. The chain's CDR3 is CASRQKETQYF. The CDR3 DNA is TGTGCCAGCAGGCAAAAAGAGACCCAGTACTTC.

The V and J genes are TRBV30 and TRBJ1-5, with 8 nucleotides matching TRBD1. From germline, CDR1 is GTSNPN and CDR2 SVGIG (reference sequence). The CDR3 totals 14 residues. Germline trimming cut 2 bases from V and 4 bases from J; bases unmatched to any gene: 4. CDR3 in amino acids: CAWSPGQANQPQHF. The CDR3, as DNA: TGTGCCTGGAGTCCGGGACAGGCAAATCAGCCCCAGCATTTT. The full variable domain, its missing parts supplied by reference TRBV30 and TRBJ1-5, is SQTIHQWPATLVQPVGSPLSLECTVEGTSNPNLYWYRQAAGRGLQLLFYSVGIGQISSEVPQNLSASRPQDRQFILSSKKLLLSDSGFYLCAWSPGQANQPQHFGDGTRLSIL.

This clone was observed once. The genes are TRBV7-2 and TRBJ2-7, with D possibly matching TRBD2 (6 bases). The V end was cut by 5 bases, the J end by 2 bases, with 16 bases between. CDR1 and CDR2 from the germline V gene are SGHTA and FQGNSA. This CDR3 region has 15 residues. CDR3 coding DNA: TGTGCCAGCAGCACCACCGGGACTTCTACCTACGAGCAGTACTTC. As protein: CASSTTGTSTYEQYF.

About this clone: Other nucleotide sequences in the sample specify the same CDR3. The chain is built from TRBV6-1 and TRBJ2-5, with 12 nucleotides matching TRBD2. This CDR3 contains 14 residues. The V segment lost 3 bases and the J segment 4 bases; nucleotides outside the gene matches: 0. Germline V gene data show CDR1 as MNHNS and CDR2 as SASEGT. CDR3 in DNA: TGTGCCAGCAGTGAGACTAGCGGGGGAGAGACCCAGTACTTC. Translation: CASSETSGGETQYF.

The CDR3 spells CASSKDLLTHEQYF. The CDR3 DNA is TGTGCCAGCTCGAAGGACCTTCTGACCCACGAGCAGTACTTC. The V gene is TRBV18, the J gene TRBJ2-7; D unresolved. Trimming cost V 6 bases and J 5 bases, with 17 bases left between them. The CDR3 runs 14 residues. Germline assignment: CDR1 KGHSH and CDR2 LQKENI. Looking up the rest from reference TRBV18 and TRBJ2-7 gives the full variable domain: NAGVMQNPRHLVRRRGQEARLRCSPMKGHSHVYWYRQLPEEGLKFMVYLQKENIIDESGMPKERFSAEFPKEGPSILRIQQVVRGDSAAYFCASSKDLLTHEQYFGPGTRLTVT.

The J gene is TRBJ2-5, the V gene TRBV27; D call uncertain. Germline CDR1 is MNHEY and CDR2 is SMNVEV (reference sequence). V was shortened by 5 bases and J by 6 bases, with 13 bases between the two germline ends. This CDR3 has 13 amino acids. As DNA, the CDR3 is TGTGCCAGCAGTGCAGGCGGTCCGCAGACCCAGTACTTC. Translating it yields CASSAGGPQTQYF.

This chain connects TRBV11-2 to TRBJ1-4, with 9 bases that match TRBD1. Trimming cost V 2 bases and J 7 bases; bases outside gene matches: 5. This CDR3 has 15 amino acids. Germline CDR1 SGHAT, CDR2 FQNNGV. In DNA, the CDR3 is TGTGCCAGCAGCTTAATACAGGGGGCAGGTGAAAAACTGTTTTTT. Amino acid sequence: CASSLIQGAGEKLFF.

V usage is TRBV7-9 and J usage is TRBJ2-5, with 8 bases lining up with TRBD1. Germline trimming cut 5 bases from V and 1 base from J; bases unmatched to any gene: 6. CDR1 and CDR2 (germline): SEHNR, FQNEAQ (reference sequence). The CDR3 consists of 15 residues. The CDR3 protein is CASSVGQGVQETQYF. CDR3 in DNA: TGTGCCAGCAGCGTTGGACAGGGAGTCCAAGAGACCCAGTACTTC.

CDR3 nucleotides: TGTGCCAGCATCCGGGGACAGACCGATCAGCCCCAGCATTTT. It yields the protein CASIRGQTDQPQHF. The chain joins TRBV7-2 to TRBJ1-5; TRBD1 matches 7 bases. Unmatched junction bases numbered 8, after V lost 7 bases and J lost 5 bases. This CDR3 has 14 amino acids. The germline gives CDR1 SGHTA, CDR2 FQGNSA.

The V and J genes are TRBV19 and TRBJ1-4; no clear D. The CDR3 has 14 amino acids. Germline CDR1 LNHDA, CDR2 SQIVND (reference sequence). V was pared by 4 bases and J by 6 bases, with 12 bases between. Written as DNA, the CDR3 is TGTGCCAGTAGTAAGGGCGTTTACGATGAAAAACTGTTTTTT. Protein: CASSKGVYDEKLFF.

The chain links TRBV5-1 to TRBJ1-2; D is perhaps TRBD1 (6 bases). CDR1 SGHRS and CDR2 YFSETQ come from the germline V gene. This CDR3 has 13 amino acids. V was trimmed by 4 bases and J by 4 bases, leaving 11 bases between them. This CDR3 reads CASSQGISYGYTF. In nucleotides, the CDR3 is TGCGCCAGCAGCCAGGGGATCTCCTATGGCTACACCTTC.

The rearrangement uses TRBV11-2 and TRBJ2-2, with D possibly matching TRBD2 (5 bases). CDR1 is SGHAT, CDR2 FQNNGV, per germline. V lost 2 bases to trimming and J lost 5 bases, with 12 bases between them. CDR3 length: 15 residues. The CDR3 loop reads CASSLYSPGTGELFF. CDR3 sequence (DNA): TGTGCCAGCAGCTTATACTCCCCGGGAACCGGGGAGCTGTTTTTT.

The chain has TRBV10-3 and TRBJ1-1; D is ambiguous. Germline V lookup: CDR1 ENHRY, CDR2 SYGVKD. With 3 bases removed from V and 1 base from J, the gap between germline ends came to 12 bases. The CDR3 spans 15 residues. In nucleotides, the CDR3 is TGTGCCATCAGTGACAGCTCCCCCAAGAACACTGAAGCTTTCTTT. Encoded protein: CAISDSSPKNTEAFF.

The genes are TRBV10-1 and TRBJ2-5; 9 nucleotides align to TRBD2. CDR3 length equals 16 residues. J was trimmed by 5 bases and V by 3 bases; bases with no gene match: 10. Looked up from germline, CDR1 is WNHNN and CDR2 is SYGVQD (reference sequence). The chain's CDR3 is CASSESWAGGSETQYF. The CDR3, as DNA: TGCGCCAGCAGTGAATCCTGGGCGGGAGGGTCGGAGACCCAGTACTTC.

The rearrangement links TRBV10-3 to TRBJ2-3; 7 nucleotides line up with TRBD1. V shed 2 bases, J shed 5 bases, and the junction held 7 bases outside the gene matches. Germline CDR1 is ENHRY and CDR2 is SYGVKD. This CDR3 spans 15 amino acids. CDR3 loop: CAISEPGQLLDTQYF. In DNA form, the CDR3 reads TGTGCCATCAGTGAGCCGGGACAGTTGTTAGATACGCAGTATTTT.

As regards this clone: Other DNA sequences in this sample translate to the same CDR3. The V and J genes are TRBV5-1 and TRBJ2-1; weak D call: TRBD2 (5 bases). The CDR3 spans 15 residues. Trimming shortened V by 0 bases and J by 2 bases, and 9 bases separated the two germline ends. CDR1 is SGHRS and CDR2 is YFSETQ in the germline V gene. This chain's CDR3 is CASSLVGGPYNEQFF. CDR3 nucleotide sequence: TGCGCCAGCAGCTTGGTCGGAGGACCCTACAATGAGCAGTTCTTC. The entire variable domain, with the rest obtained from reference TRBV5-1 and TRBJ2-1, is as follows: KAGVTQTPRYLIKTRGQQVTLSCSPISGHRSVSWYQQTPGQGLQFLFEYFSETQRNKGNFPGRFSGRQFSNSRSEMNVSTLELGDSALYLCASSLVGGPYNEQFFGPGTRLTVL.

The DNA for the CDR3 is TGTGCCAGCAGCTCTCTAGCGGGAGGGCTCAACAATGAGCAGTTCTTC. It yields the protein CASSSLAGGLNNEQFF. V usage is TRBV5-4 and J usage is TRBJ2-1, with 12 bases matching TRBD2. CDR1 is SGHNT and CDR2 is YYREEE in the germline V gene (reference sequence). The J segment lost 5 bases and the V segment lost 3 bases, leaving 6 bases of the junction unmatched. The CDR3 sequence is 16 residues long.

This clone was observed a handful of times. The same CDR3 arises from other DNA sequences in this sample as well. This chain connects TRBV9 to TRBJ1-5, with no clear D. CDR3 size: 13 residues. V lost 0 bases to trimming and J lost 4 bases, with 5 bases between them. The germline V gene encodes CDR1 SGDLS and CDR2 YYNGEE. The CDR3, as DNA: TGTGCCAGCAGCGTAGACCCGAATCAGCCCCAGCATTTT. It codes for CASSVDPNQPQHF.

This clone occurred once. The genes are TRBV11-2 and TRBJ2-1; 15 bases align to TRBD2. CDR3 length equals 19 residues. Per the germline V gene, CDR1 is SGHAT and CDR2 is FQNNGV. Trimming took 0 bases from V and 0 from J; bases not matched to a gene: 3. The CDR3 nucleotides read TGTGCCAGCAGCTTAGATTGGACTAGCGGGGGGGCCTCCTACAATGAGCAGTTCTTC. This gives the protein CASSLDWTSGGASYNEQFF.

The J gene is TRBJ1-4, the V gene TRBV18, with D possibly being TRBD1 (5 bases). V lost 0 bases, J lost 13 bases, and 12 bases lay in between. The CDR3 sequence is 13 residues long. CDR1 is KGHSH, CDR2 LQKENI, per germline. CDR3 in amino acids: CASSPPLGRGLFF. The CDR3 DNA is TGTGCCAGCTCACCACCTTTGGGGCGGGGACTGTTTTTT.